This T cell receptor beta chain appears in the sequencing data of a study of radiotherapy plus CTLA-4 blockade in lung cancer. The wider study: Roughly a sixth of enrolled patients responded objectively, and around 30% had disease control.

The V gene's germline CDR1 is SGHVS and CDR2 FNYEAQ. With V trimmed by 5 bases and J by 4 bases, 6 bases remained unmatched. This CDR3 spans 14 amino acids. Overall study findings and caveats: Early blood T cell clone dynamics, with interferon-beta, were reported to best predict response. Radiotherapy with ipilimumab was followed by blood expansion of tumor-derived clones.

Assay: immunoSEQ multiplex PCR; the TCRdb copy retains only in-frame clones and omits some. The sample yields more than 90,000 clones, about four fifths seen once. Turning to this clone: The antigen is unknown.

This receptor was identified in a human donor with non-small cell lung cancer that progressed on radiotherapy plus ipilimumab. Sequencing was performed on peripheral blood, taken from a patient treated with radiotherapy plus ipilimumab. The chain joins TRBV7-6 to TRBJ2-7; 9 nucleotides match TRBD1. CDR3 loop: CASSAGTGRYEQYF. The CDR3 region has the DNA TGTGCCAGCAGCGCCGGGACAGGGAGGTACGAGCAGTACTTC. Combining the CDR3 with reference TRBV7-6 and TRBJ2-7 gives the whole variable domain GAGVSQSPRYKVTKRGQDVALRCDPISGHVSLYWYRQALGQGPEFLTYFNYEAQQDKSGLPNDRFSAERPEGSISTLTIQRTEQRDSAMYRCASSAGTGRYEQYFGPGTRLTVT.